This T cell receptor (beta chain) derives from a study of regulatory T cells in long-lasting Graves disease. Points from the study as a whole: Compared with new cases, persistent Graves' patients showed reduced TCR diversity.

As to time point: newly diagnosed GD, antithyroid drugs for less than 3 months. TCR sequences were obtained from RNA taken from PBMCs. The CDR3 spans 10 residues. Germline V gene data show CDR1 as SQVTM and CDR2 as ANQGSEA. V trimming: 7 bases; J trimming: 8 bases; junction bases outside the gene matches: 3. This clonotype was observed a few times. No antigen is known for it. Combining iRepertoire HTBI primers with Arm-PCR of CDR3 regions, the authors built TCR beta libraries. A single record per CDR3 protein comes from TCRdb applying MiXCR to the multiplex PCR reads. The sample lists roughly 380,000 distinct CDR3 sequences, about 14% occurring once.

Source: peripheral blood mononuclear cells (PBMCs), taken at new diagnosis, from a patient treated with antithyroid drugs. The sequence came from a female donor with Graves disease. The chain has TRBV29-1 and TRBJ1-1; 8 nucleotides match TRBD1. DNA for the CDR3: TGCAGCGCAAGGGACAGGGAAGCTTTCTTT. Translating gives CSARDREAFF.